This T cell receptor (beta chain) was observed in a study of Tregs in tolerant kidney transplant recipients. Unstimulated regulatory T cells (CD4+CD25+CD127-), CD4+CD25- non-regulatory cells, CD4 and CD8 cells were FACS-sorted from thawed PBMCs. Concerning this clone itself: The antigen is unknown.

The data were produced by immunoSEQ multiplex PCR, yet TCRdb's version contains in-frame clones alone and is incomplete. The data contain some 70,000 clones, roughly nine tenths of them singletons. Trimming cost V 3 bases and J 0 bases, with 12 bases left between them. CDR1 GTSNPN and CDR2 SVGIG come from the germline V gene (reference sequence). This CDR3 has 15 residues. General study findings and limits: The most relevant donor-specific Treg TCRbeta repertoire apparently came from expansion with activated donor B cells. Some patients' samples used different primers over time, so nucleotide sequences weren't comparable.

The chain joins TRBV30 to TRBJ2-1; weak D call: TRBD2 (6 bases). The TCR comes from a human donor who received a combined kidney and bone marrow transplant. Material: CD4+ T cells from blood, obtained before the transplant. This CDR3 is CAWSGGADSYNEQFF. The CDR3 bases are TGTGCCTGGAGCGGCGGGGCAGACTCCTACAATGAGCAGTTCTTC.